A single sample gave rise to the 7 T cell receptor beta chains below, sequenced in a study of CD8 T cells in Susac syndrome. With random hexamers, 0.5 to 1 ug RNA was reverse transcribed. Each CDR3 protein is one row after TCRdb ran MiXCR on the immunoSEQ multiplex PCR reads. The sample consists of under 200,000 distinct CDR3 sequences, roughly 95% of them appearing once. The specimen was CD4+ T cells from PBMCs. Receptors were obtained from a human donor with Susac syndrome.

The V call is TRBV29-1, the J call TRBJ1-2; 7 positions match TRBD1. The V and J ends lost 6 bases and 2 bases, in that order; junction bases with no gene match: 18. The CDR3 is 17 amino acids. Looked up from germline, CDR1 is SQVTM and CDR2 is ANQGSEA. The DNA of the CDR3 is TGCAGCGTCAAAAACCCGGGACAGCTGGTATTGAACTATGGCTACACCTTC. Encoded protein: CSVKNPGQLVLNYGYTF.

V gene TRBV29-1 combines with J gene TRBJ1-4, with a possible D match to TRBD1 (5 bases). Deletions cut 7 bases from V and 5 bases from J, with 14 bases between. The CDR3 runs to 13 residues. Germline V lookup: CDR1 SQVTM, CDR2 ANQGSEA. The CDR3 reads CSAKKGLNEKLFF. Here the CDR3 DNA reads TGCAGCGCAAAGAAGGGGCTAAATGAAAAACTGTTTTTT.

The chain uses TRBV20-1 and TRBJ2-3, with 7 positions matching TRBD1. CDR1 and CDR2 (germline): DFQATT, SNEGSKA (reference sequence). The ends lost 0 bases at V and 7 bases at J; junction bases unmatched: 10. The CDR3 spans 15 residues. CDR3 loop: CSARDLGQVINTQYF. The CDR3 DNA reads as TGCAGTGCTAGAGATCTTGGACAGGTGATAAATACGCAGTATTTT.

The chain links TRBV7-8 to TRBJ2-3; unclear D gene. CDR3 size: 15 residues. V was cut by 1 base and J by 1 base, with 9 bases left in between. CDR1 is SGHVS and CDR2 is FQNEAQ in the germline V gene. This CDR3 reads CASSLEGFGTDTQYF. The CDR3 DNA reads as TGTGCCAGCAGCTTAGAAGGATTCGGCACAGATACGCAGTATTTT.

The gene calls are TRBV9 and TRBJ1-6; a possible D gene is TRBD1 (5 bases). CDR3 length: 15 residues. CDR1 is SGDLS, CDR2 YYNGEE, per germline. V shed 0 bases and J shed 7 bases, with 11 bases lying between them. CDR3 in DNA: TGTGCCAGCAGCGTAGGCAGGGCGAAGAATTCACCCCTCCACTTT. Translated: CASSVGRAKNSPLHF.

The gene calls are TRBV12-3 or TRBV12-4 and TRBJ2-7, with TRBD1 identical over 10 bases. After removal of 7 bases from V and 6 bases from J, the junction contained 9 bases not matched to a gene. The CDR3 totals 14 residues. CDR3 nucleotide sequence: TGTGCCAGCACCTCTGACAGGGGGCAAAGCGAGCAGTACTTC. This gives the protein CASTSDRGQSEQYF.

This clonotype has just one count. This chain connects TRBV15 to TRBJ2-1; possibly TRBD1 for D (6 bases). The CDR3 is 17 amino acids. Trimming removed 0 bases at V and 5 bases at J, with 17 bases between. Per germline, CDR1 LNHNV and CDR2 YYDKDF (reference sequence). Written as DNA, the CDR3 is TGTGCCACCAGCAGAGATTTGGGAACAGGGCCCGACAATGAGCAGTTCTTC. Protein sequence: CATSRDLGTGPDNEQFF.